These T cell receptor beta chains were read from a single sample in a study of type 1 regulatory T cells. The antigens these receptors bind are not known. In TCRdb, the reads were re-called with MiXCR into one record per CDR3 protein. Altogether fewer than 75,000 distinct CDR3 sequences are present, approximately 50% being singletons, with the ten largest covering about 2%. Specimen: cultured non-Tr1 T cells, either the whole culture or a sorted T cell fraction (not recorded which). Receptors were obtained from a human donor in good health. Each CDR3 is given with its conserved first and last residue. Each record gives: V gene, D gene, J gene, clone size, CDR3 DNA, CDR3 protein. D genes are given only for firm matches. Rows may omit the clone size; those that give it use once, few, many or a size class.

V gene: TRBV20-1; D gene: TRBD1; J gene: TRBJ2-3; clone size: many; CDR3 DNA: TGCAGTGCAGACCACCCCCGGCAGGGGGGCACAGATACGCAGTATTTT; CDR3 protein: CSADHPRQGGTDTQYF
V gene: TRBV18; D gene: TRBD1; J gene: TRBJ2-6; clone size: -; CDR3 DNA: TGTGCCACCTCCGGACAGGGGGGAACGACTGGGGCCAACGTCCTGACTTTC; CDR3 protein: CATSGQGGTTGANVLTF
V gene: TRBV5-4; D gene: TRBD2; J gene: TRBJ2-4; clone size: few; CDR3 DNA: TGTGCCAGCAGCTTGGATGGGACTAGCGGGGTAGCCAAAAACATTCAGTACTTC; CDR3 protein: CASSLDGTSGVAKNIQYF
V gene: TRBV19; D gene: -; J gene: TRBJ1-1; clone size: few; CDR3 DNA: TGTGCCAGTAGTAGGAACTGGGGCGGAGGAACTGAAGCTTTCTTT; CDR3 protein: CASSRNWGGGTEAFF
V gene: TRBV20-1; D gene: -; J gene: TRBJ2-5; clone size: -; CDR3 DNA: TGCAGTGCCGAGGGTAGGGAAGAGACCCAGTACTTC; CDR3 protein: CSAEGREETQYF
V gene: TRBV5-5; D gene: -; J gene: TRBJ1-1; clone size: few; CDR3 DNA: TGTGCCAGCAGCTTAGGTCCCTCGGGGAACACTGAAGCTTTCTTT; CDR3 protein: CASSLGPSGNTEAFF
V gene: TRBV19; D gene: TRBD2; J gene: TRBJ2-1; clone size: -; CDR3 DNA: TGTGCCAGTAGTACCGGACTAGCGGGGGGCAATGAGCAGTTCTTC; CDR3 protein: CASSTGLAGGNEQFF
V gene: TRBV7-2; D gene: -; J gene: TRBJ2-5; clone size: few; CDR3 DNA: TGTGCCAGCAGCTTAGATGCGAATCCAGGGGAGACCCAGTACTTC; CDR3 protein: CASSLDANPGETQYF
V gene: TRBV20-1; D gene: TRBD1; J gene: TRBJ2-2; clone size: once; CDR3 DNA: TGCAGTGCTATCGCAGGGACAGGGAACACCGGGGAGCTGTTTTTT; CDR3 protein: CSAIAGTGNTGELFF
V gene: TRBV5-1; D gene: -; J gene: TRBJ2-2; clone size: few; CDR3 DNA: TGCGCCAGCAACCCGCAGGGTTATACCACCGGGGAGCTGTTTTTT; CDR3 protein: CASNPQGYTTGELFF
V gene: TRBV21-1; D gene: -; J gene: TRBJ2-5; clone size: -; CDR3 DNA: TGTGCCAGCAGCAAAGCACCGACAGGGGCCGGGGAGACCCAGTACTTC; CDR3 protein: CASSKAPTGAGETQYF
V gene: TRBV6-5; D gene: -; J gene: TRBJ1-2; clone size: -; CDR3 DNA: TGTGCCAGCAGCCGGGGGGCTCGCGGCTATGGCTACACCTTC; CDR3 protein: CASSRGARGYGYTF